The clone carrying this TCR beta chain has more than one count but fewer than ten. Its antigen is unidentified. The germline V gene encodes CDR1 LGHNA and CDR2 YSLEER. V lost 0 bases, J lost 5 bases, and 11 bases lay in between. CDR3 length equals 15 residues. TCRdb called the 5' RACE reads again in MiXCR, with one record for every CDR3 protein. Of 450,000 to 650,000 distinct CDR3 sequences listed, 15% to 20% were seen once; the top ten hold 12%. This entry comes from a study of T-cell memory formation after mild COVID-19. Whole-study findings and limits: Mainly in CM and EM were contracting CD4+ clones; CD8+ were in EMRA.

The specimen was PBMCs or a T cell subset sorted from them (not recorded which). The genes are TRBV4-3 and TRBJ2-4, with D possibly TRBD1 on 6 matching bases. The sequence derives from an adult woman who had mild COVID-19 (a few samples of this study predate the infection). Cell type and time point are not known. CDR3: CASSQDRGIQNIQYF. The CDR3 DNA sequence: TGCGCCAGCAGCCAAGATAGGGGGATTCAAAACATTCAGTACTTC.